The 2 T cell receptor beta chains below were found in one sample sequenced in a study of cytomegalovirus exposure and HLA in healthy donors. PCR primers comprised 60 Vbeta and 13 Jbeta primers. This table comes from immunoSEQ multiplex PCR, and its TCRdb copy is limited to in-frame clones, with some not included. This table holds 180,000 or so clones, roughly 80% found once. Material: PBMCs. The receptor source for this set is a woman in her late teens or twenties in good health and CMV-seronegative.

The chain is built from TRBV7-3 and TRBJ2-7, with D possibly being TRBD1 (6 bases). V was trimmed by 4 bases and J by 0 bases, leaving 13 bases between them. The germline V gene has CDR1 SGHTA and CDR2 FQGTGA. The CDR3 is 15 amino acids. CDR3 sequence reads: CASSSPGHDSYEQYF. CDR3 DNA sequence: TGTGCCAGCAGCTCCCCGGGACATGACTCCTACGAGCAGTACTTC.

This chain links TRBV7-2 with TRBJ1-2, with D possibly TRBD1 on 5 matching bases. With 2 bases removed from V and 4 bases from J, the gap between germline ends came to 8 bases. The CDR3 is 13 residues long. Germline V gives CDR1 SGHTA, CDR2 FQGNSA. The CDR3 sequence is CASSLTGLYGYTF. The CDR3 nucleotides are TGTGCCAGCAGCTTAACAGGCCTCTATGGCTACACCTTC.